The rows below give T cell receptor beta chains drawn from one sample of a study of Tregs in tolerant kidney transplant recipients. Clones were sequenced by immunoSEQ multiplex PCR, and TCRdb holds only the in-frame ones, with some missing. The sample yields some 240,000 clones, roughly 80% seen once. The specimen was CD4+ T cells from blood. The source is a human donor in good health. Both conserved end residues are part of each CDR3. Fields, in order: CDR3 DNA, CDR3 protein, clone size, D gene, V gene, J gene. D genes are given only for firm matches. Clone size is given for some rows only: seen once, a few or many times, or a class if the clone is expanded.

TGTGCCAGCAGCTTGGATTGGCAGGGTCTCTACAATGAGCAGTTCTTC,CASSLDWQGLYNEQFF,-,-,TRBV5-4,TRBJ2-1
TGCGCCAGCAAGGGGTTAGCGGGGGGGGCGAGCTCCTACAATGAGCAGTTCTTC,CASKGLAGGASSYNEQFF,-,TRBD2,TRBV10-1,TRBJ2-1
TGTGCCAGCAGTTTGTGGGGACAGAAGAACACTGAAGCTTTCTTT,CASSLWGQKNTEAFF,once,TRBD1,TRBV27,TRBJ1-1
TGTGCCAGCAGTGATGAGTCAGGGGTGACAGATACGCAGTATTTT,CASSDESGVTDTQYF,-,-,TRBV2,TRBJ2-3
TGCAGCGTAACGAGGACAGGGTTATTAGGCTACACCTTC,CSVTRTGLLGYTF,-,TRBD1,TRBV29-1,TRBJ1-2
TGTGCCAGCAGTGAAAGTGGGTTGAACACTGAAGCTTTCTTT,CASSESGLNTEAFF,-,-,TRBV6-1,TRBJ1-1
TGTGCCAGCAGCCAAGATTGGCCACAGGGGGCAAGGACTAATGAAAAACTGTTTTTT,CASSQDWPQGARTNEKLFF,-,TRBD1,TRBV4-2,TRBJ1-4
TGTGCCAGTAGTAGGGCGCCGGATGAAAAACTGTTTTTT,CASSRAPDEKLFF,few,-,TRBV19,TRBJ1-4
TGTGCCTGGAGCGGACAGCTGGCTGGAAACACCATATATTTT,CAWSGQLAGNTIYF,once,-,TRBV30,TRBJ1-3
TGCGCCAGCAGCTTGCGCAGGGGGCGCGGTGAAAAACTGTTTTTT,CASSLRRGRGEKLFF,-,TRBD1,TRBV5-1,TRBJ1-4
TGTGCCAGTAGTATAGGCGGCAGGGGGAACACTGAAGCTTTCTTT,CASSIGGRGNTEAFF,-,-,TRBV19,TRBJ1-1
TGTGCCAGCTCACCACAGGGTATTGGAAACACCATATATTTT,CASSPQGIGNTIYF,-,-,TRBV18,TRBJ1-3
TGTGCCAGCAGCTTAGCTCGGAGTGCCGGGGAGCTGTTTTTT,CASSLARSAGELFF,-,-,TRBV7-8,TRBJ2-2
TGTGCCAGCAGCTTGGGTCGGGGGTATACTGAAGCTTTCTTT,CASSLGRGYTEAFF,-,-,TRBV5-4,TRBJ1-1
TGTGCCAGCGCTGACAGGGCCACGGAGACCCAGTACTTC,CASADRATETQYF,-,TRBD1,TRBV19,TRBJ2-5
TGTGCCACCAGCAGAGGGGCGGCGACCATCTATGGCTACACCTTC,CATSRGAATIYGYTF,-,-,TRBV15,TRBJ1-2
TGTGCCAGCAGCCTCCCAGGGAAGGTTAGCACAGATACGCAGTATTTT,CASSLPGKVSTDTQYF,-,-,TRBV5-6,TRBJ2-3
TGTGCCAGTAGTACGCTGACAGGGAGTTCTTTCTATTATGGCTACACCTTC,CASSTLTGSSFYYGYTF,-,TRBD1,TRBV19,TRBJ1-2
TGTGCCAGCACTCGGGACAGGTCGCCGAACACTGAAGCTTTCTTT,CASTRDRSPNTEAFF,-,TRBD1,TRBV6-4,TRBJ1-1
TGTGCCAGTAGTTGGGGACTTAACTATGGCTACACCTTC,CASSWGLNYGYTF,-,-,TRBV19,TRBJ1-2
TGTGCCTGGAGTGGTGGAAACACCATATATTTT,CAWSGGNTIYF,-,-,TRBV30,TRBJ1-3
TGTGCCAGTACCCTAATCAGATCTGGTGGCAATCAGCCCCAGCATTTT,CASTLIRSGGNQPQHF,-,-,TRBV19,TRBJ1-5
TGTGCCAGCAGACCAAGGGACCTCCAAGAGACCCAGTACTTC,CASRPRDLQETQYF,-,-,TRBV5-4,TRBJ2-5
TGTGCCAGCAGCGCCGGGGGATCTGAAGAGACCCAGTACTTC,CASSAGGSEETQYF,-,-,TRBV9,TRBJ2-5
TGTGCCAGCAGCTCTAGCTCCTACGAGCAGTACTTC,CASSSSSYEQYF,few,-,TRBV7-6,TRBJ2-7
TGCAGCGTTGTCCCTAGCACAGATACGCAGTATTTT,CSVVPSTDTQYF,-,-,TRBV29-1,TRBJ2-3
TGTGCCAGCAGCGCTGCCCTAGGACAGGGGGGAGGAAAAGCTTTCTTT,CASSAALGQGGGKAFF,-,TRBD1,TRBV9,TRBJ1-1
TGTGCCAGCTCGACCGGGGACGATCGCTACACCTTC,CASSTGDDRYTF,-,-,TRBV18,TRBJ1-2
TGTGCCACCAGCAAGGGGACAGCAGAGACCCAGTACTTC,CATSKGTAETQYF,-,TRBD1,TRBV15,TRBJ2-5
TGTGCCAGCAGTTACCTCTCCACCCCCTCCGAGCAGTACTTC,CASSYLSTPSEQYF,-,-,TRBV6-6,TRBJ2-7
TGTGCCAGCAGCCCCGGGACACCTTATGGCTACACCTTC,CASSPGTPYGYTF,-,-,TRBV5-4,TRBJ1-2
TGTGCCAGTAGTATGGGCAACAGGAGGAACACTGAAGCTTTCTTT,CASSMGNRRNTEAFF,once,-,TRBV19,TRBJ1-1
TGCAGTGCGGGGGATCTCTACGAGCAGTACTTC,CSAGDLYEQYF,-,-,TRBV20-1,TRBJ2-7
TGTGCCAGTAGTATCCTCAGGGGAGGGTGGTACGAGCAGTACTTC,CASSILRGGWYEQYF,-,-,TRBV19,TRBJ2-7
TGTGCCAGCAGTTGGCGGACAGGGTGGGGCGAGCAGTACTTC,CASSWRTGWGEQYF,-,TRBD1,TRBV6-5,TRBJ2-7
TGTGCCAGCTCGGATACAGGGCGGACTGAAGCTTTCTTT,CASSDTGRTEAFF,-,-,TRBV18,TRBJ1-1
TGTGCCATCAGGGGACAGGGGGCAGGCACTGAAGCTTTCTTT,CAIRGQGAGTEAFF,-,TRBD1,TRBV10-3,TRBJ1-1
TGTGCCAGCTCACCCGAAAGATCCACGACCGGGGCTTTCTTT,CASSPERSTTGAFF,-,-,TRBV18,TRBJ1-1
TGTGCCAGCAGCTCTATCCTAGCGGGAGTCTACAATGAGCAGTTCTTC,CASSSILAGVYNEQFF,-,TRBD2,TRBV7-9,TRBJ2-1
TGTGCCAGCAGCCCCTTGGGGAGAGATACGCAGTATTTT,CASSPLGRDTQYF,-,-,TRBV7-9,TRBJ2-3
TGTGCCAGCAGCTACTCACAGGGGGCCCTGGGCACCGGGGAGCTGTTTTTT,CASSYSQGALGTGELFF,-,TRBD1,TRBV11-3,TRBJ2-2